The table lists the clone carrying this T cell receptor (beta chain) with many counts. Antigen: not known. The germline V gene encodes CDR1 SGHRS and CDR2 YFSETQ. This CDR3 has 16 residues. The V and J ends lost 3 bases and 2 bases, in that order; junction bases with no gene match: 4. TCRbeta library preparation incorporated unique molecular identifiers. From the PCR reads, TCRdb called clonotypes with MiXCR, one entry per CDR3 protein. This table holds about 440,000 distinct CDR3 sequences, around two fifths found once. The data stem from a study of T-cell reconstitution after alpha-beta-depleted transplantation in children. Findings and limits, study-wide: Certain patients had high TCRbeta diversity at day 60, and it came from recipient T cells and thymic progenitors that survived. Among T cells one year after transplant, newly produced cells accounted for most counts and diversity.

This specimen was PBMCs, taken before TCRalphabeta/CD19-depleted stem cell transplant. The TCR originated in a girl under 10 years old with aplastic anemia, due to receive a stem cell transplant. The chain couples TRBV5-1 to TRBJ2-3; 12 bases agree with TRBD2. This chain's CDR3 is CASSSGTSGLTDTQYF. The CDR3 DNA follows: TGCGCCAGCAGCTCCGGGACTAGCGGGCTCACAGATACGCAGTATTTT.